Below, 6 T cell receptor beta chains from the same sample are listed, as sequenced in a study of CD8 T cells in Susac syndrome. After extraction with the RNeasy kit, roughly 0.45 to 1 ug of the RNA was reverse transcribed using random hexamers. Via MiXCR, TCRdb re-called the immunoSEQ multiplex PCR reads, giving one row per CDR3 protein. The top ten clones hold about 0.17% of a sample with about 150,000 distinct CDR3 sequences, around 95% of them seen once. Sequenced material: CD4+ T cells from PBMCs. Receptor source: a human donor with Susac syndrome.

The CDR3, as DNA: TGCAGCGTTGAAGACCGGGACTTCAGGCACTATGGCTACACCTTC. This codes for CSVEDRDFRHYGYTF. This chain uses TRBV29-1 with TRBJ1-2; perhaps TRBD1 as D (5 bases). Between the trimmed V and J ends, which lost 0 bases and 3 bases, there was a span of 14 bases. Germline assignment: CDR1 SQVTM and CDR2 ANQGSEA. This CDR3 has 15 residues.

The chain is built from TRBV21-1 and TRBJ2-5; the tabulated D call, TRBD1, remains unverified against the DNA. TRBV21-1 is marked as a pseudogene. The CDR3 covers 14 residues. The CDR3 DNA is TGTGCCAGCAGCAAAGCCCCAGGGCAAGAGACCCAGTACTTC. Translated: CASSKAPGQETQYF.

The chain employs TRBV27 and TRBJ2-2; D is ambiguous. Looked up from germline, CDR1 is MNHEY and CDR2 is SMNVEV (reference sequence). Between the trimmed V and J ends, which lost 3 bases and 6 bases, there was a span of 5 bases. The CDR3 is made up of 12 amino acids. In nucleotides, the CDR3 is TGTGCCAGCAGTTTGTTTCCCGGGGAGCTGTTTTTT. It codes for CASSLFPGELFF.

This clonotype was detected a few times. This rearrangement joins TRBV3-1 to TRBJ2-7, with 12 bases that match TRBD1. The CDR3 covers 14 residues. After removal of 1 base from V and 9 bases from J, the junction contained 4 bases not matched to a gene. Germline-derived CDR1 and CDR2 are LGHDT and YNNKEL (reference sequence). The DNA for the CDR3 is TGTGCCAGCAGCCAAGGGGGGACAGGGGGCCGGCAGTACTTC. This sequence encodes CASSQGGTGGRQYF.

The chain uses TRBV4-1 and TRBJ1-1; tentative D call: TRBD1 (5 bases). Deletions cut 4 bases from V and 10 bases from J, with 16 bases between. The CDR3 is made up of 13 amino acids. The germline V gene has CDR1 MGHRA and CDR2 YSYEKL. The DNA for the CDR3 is TGCGCCAGCAGCCGGGAGGGGATGAATCGAGCTTTCTTT. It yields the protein CASSREGMNRAFF.

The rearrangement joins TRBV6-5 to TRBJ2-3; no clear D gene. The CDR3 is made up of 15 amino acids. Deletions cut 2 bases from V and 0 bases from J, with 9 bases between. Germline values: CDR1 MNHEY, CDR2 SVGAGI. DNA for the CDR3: TGTGCCAGCAGTTACGATGGTTCTAGCACAGATACGCAGTATTTT. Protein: CASSYDGSSTDTQYF.